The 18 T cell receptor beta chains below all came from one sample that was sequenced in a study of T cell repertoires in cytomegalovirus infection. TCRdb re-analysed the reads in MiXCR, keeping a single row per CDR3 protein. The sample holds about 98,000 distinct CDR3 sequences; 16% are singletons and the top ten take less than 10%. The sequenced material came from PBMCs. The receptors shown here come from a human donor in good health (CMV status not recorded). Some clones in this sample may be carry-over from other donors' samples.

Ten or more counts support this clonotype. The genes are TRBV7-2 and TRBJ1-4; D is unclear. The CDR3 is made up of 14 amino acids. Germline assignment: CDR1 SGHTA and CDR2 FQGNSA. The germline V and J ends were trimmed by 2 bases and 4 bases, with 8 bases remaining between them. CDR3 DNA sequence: TGTGCCAGCAGCTTATTCGGGGTTAATGAAAAACTGTTTTTT. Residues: CASSLFGVNEKLFF.

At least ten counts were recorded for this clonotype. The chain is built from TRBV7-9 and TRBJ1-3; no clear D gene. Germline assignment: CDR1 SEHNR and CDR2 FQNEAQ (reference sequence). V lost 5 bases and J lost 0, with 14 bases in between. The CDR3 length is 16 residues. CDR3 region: CASSRQKASSGNTIYF. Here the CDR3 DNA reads TGTGCCAGCAGCCGTCAAAAGGCTAGCTCTGGAAACACCATATATTTT.

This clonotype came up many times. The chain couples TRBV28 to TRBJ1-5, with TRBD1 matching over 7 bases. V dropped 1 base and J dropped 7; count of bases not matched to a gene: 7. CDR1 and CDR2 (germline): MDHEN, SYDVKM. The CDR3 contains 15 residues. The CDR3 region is CASSLLKQGNQPQHF. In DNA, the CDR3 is TGTGCCAGCAGTTTATTGAAACAGGGGAACCAGCCCCAGCATTTT. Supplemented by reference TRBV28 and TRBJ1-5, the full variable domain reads DVKVTQSSRYLVKRTGEKVFLECVQDMDHENMFWYRQDPGLGLRLIYFSYDVKMKEKGDIPEGYSVSREKKERFSLILESASTNQTSMYLCASSLLKQGNQPQHFGDGTRLSIL.

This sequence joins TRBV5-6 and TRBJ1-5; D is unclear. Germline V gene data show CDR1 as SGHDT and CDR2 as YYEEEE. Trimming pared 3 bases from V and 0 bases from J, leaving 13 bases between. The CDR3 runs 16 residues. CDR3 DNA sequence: TGTGCCAGCAGCTCGGGTTTTGGTGATAGCAATCAGCCCCAGCATTTT. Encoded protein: CASSSGFGDSNQPQHF. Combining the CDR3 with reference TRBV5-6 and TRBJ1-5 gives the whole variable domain DAGVTQSPTHLIKTRGQQVTLRCSPKSGHDTVSWYQQALGQGPQFIFQYYEEEERQRGNFPDRFSGHQFPNYSSELNVNALLLGDSALYLCASSSGFGDSNQPQHFGDGTRLSIL.

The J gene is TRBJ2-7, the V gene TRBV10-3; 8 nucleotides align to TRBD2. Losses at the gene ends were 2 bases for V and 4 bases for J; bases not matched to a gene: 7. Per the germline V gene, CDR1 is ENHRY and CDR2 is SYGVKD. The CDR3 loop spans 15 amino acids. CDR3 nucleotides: TGTGCCATCAGTGAGACAGGTCGGGGGGGTTACGAGCAGTACTTC. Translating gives CAISETGRGGYEQYF.

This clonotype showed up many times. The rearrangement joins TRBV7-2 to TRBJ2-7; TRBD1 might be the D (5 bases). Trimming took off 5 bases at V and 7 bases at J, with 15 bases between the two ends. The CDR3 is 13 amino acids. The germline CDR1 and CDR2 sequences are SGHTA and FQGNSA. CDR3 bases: TGTGCCAGCAGCCCCGACAGTGAGGAAGAGCAGTACTTC. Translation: CASSPDSEEEQYF.

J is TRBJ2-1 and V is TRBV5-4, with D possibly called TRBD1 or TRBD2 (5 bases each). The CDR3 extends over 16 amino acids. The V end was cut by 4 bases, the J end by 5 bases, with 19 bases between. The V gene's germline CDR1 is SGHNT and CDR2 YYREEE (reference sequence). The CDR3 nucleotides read TGTGCCAGCAGCACCCTTGGGCGAGGGGATCACAATGAGCAGTTCTTC. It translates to CASSTLGRGDHNEQFF.

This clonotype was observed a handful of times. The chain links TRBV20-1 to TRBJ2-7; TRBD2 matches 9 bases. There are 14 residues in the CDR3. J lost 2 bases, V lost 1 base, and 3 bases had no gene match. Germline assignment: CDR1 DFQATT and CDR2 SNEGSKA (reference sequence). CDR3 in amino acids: CSARVASGAYEQYF. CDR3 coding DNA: TGCAGTGCTAGAGTGGCTAGCGGGGCCTACGAGCAGTACTTC.

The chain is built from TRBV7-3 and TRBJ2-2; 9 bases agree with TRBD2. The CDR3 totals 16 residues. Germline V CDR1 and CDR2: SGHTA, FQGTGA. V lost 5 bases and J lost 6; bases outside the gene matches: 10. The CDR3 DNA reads TGTGCCAGCAGCCCCCGCGCGGGGGGGGCAGCCGGGGAGCTGTTTTTT. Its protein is CASSPRAGGAAGELFF.

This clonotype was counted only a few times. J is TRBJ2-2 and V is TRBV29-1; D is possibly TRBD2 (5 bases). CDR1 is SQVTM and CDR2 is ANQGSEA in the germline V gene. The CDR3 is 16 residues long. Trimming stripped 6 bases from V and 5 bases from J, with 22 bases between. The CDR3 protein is CSVQQRGYPSTGELFF. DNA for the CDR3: TGCAGCGTCCAACAAAGAGGGTACCCGAGTACCGGGGAGCTGTTTTTT.

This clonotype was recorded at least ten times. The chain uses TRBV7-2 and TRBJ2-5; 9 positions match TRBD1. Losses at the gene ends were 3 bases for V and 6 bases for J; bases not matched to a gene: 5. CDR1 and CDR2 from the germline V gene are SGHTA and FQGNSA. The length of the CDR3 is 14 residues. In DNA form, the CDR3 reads TGTGCCAGCAGCTTTCCGGGACAGGGAAAGACCCAGTACTTC. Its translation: CASSFPGQGKTQYF.

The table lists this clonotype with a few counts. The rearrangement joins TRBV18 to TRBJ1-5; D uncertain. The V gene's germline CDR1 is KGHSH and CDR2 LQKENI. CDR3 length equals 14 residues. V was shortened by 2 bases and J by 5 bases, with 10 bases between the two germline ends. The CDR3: CASSPSRRDQPQHF. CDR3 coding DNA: TGTGCCAGCTCACCAAGTCGGAGGGATCAGCCCCAGCATTTT.

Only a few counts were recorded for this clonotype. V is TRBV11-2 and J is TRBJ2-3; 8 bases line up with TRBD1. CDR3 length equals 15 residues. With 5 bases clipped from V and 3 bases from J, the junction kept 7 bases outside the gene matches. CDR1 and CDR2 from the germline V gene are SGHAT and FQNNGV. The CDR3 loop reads CASSARDRITDTQYF. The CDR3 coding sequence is TGTGCCAGCAGCGCCCGGGACAGGATAACAGATACGCAGTATTTT.

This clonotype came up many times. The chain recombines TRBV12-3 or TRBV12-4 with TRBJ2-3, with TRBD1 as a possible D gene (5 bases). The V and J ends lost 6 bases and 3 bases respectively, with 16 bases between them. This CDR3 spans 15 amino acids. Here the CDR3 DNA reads TGTGCCAGCAGCGACAGAGACGTAAGAACAGATACGCAGTATTTT. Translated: CASSDRDVRTDTQYF.

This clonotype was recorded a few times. The chain's CDR3 is CASSETGPHEKLFF. Here the CDR3 DNA reads TGCGCCAGCAGCGAGACAGGGCCCCATGAAAAACTGTTTTTT. V gene TRBV5-1 combines with J gene TRBJ1-4, with TRBD1 matching 7 bases. Germline lookup yields CDR1 SGHRS and CDR2 YFSETQ. V was clipped by 4 bases and J by 6 bases; unmatched bases: 6. The CDR3 runs 14 residues.

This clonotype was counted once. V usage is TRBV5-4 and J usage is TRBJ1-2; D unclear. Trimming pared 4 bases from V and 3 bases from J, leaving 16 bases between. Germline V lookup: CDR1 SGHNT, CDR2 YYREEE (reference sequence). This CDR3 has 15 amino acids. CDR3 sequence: CASSPVGRPYYGYTF. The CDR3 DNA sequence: TGTGCCAGCAGCCCCGTTGGCAGACCATACTATGGCTACACCTTC.

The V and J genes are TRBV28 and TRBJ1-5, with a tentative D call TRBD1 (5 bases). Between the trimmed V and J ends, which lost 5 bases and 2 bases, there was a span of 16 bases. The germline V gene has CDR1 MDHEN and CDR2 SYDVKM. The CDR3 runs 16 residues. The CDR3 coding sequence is TGTGCCAGCAGTGCTGCCCGCCCGGGGGGCAATCAGCCCCAGCATTTT. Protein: CASSAARPGGNQPQHF.

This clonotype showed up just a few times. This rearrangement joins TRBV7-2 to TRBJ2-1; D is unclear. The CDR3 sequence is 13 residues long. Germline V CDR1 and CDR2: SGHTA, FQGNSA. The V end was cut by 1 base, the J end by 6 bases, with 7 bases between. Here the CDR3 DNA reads TGTGCCAGCAGCTTAGGGCGAACCAATGAGCAGTTCTTC. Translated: CASSLGRTNEQFF.